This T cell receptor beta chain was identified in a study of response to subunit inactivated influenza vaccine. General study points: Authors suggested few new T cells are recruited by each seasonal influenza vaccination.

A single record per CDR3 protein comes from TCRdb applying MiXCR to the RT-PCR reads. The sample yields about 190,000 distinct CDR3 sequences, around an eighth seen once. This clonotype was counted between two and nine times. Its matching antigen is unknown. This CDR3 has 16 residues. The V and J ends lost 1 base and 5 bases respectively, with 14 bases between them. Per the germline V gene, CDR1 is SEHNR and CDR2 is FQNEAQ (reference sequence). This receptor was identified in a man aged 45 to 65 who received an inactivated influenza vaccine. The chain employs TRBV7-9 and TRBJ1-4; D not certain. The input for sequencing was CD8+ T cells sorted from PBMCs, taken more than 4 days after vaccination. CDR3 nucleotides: TGTGCCAGCAGCTTAGGTTCAGATACCGTCAATGAAAAACTGTTTTTT. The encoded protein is CASSLGSDTVNEKLFF.